This TCR gamma chain is drawn from a study of γδ T cells in repeated Plasmodium falciparum infection. The study, taken as a whole, reports: Vdelta2-negative gammadelta repertoires appeared less diverse and less shared in Malian than Australian children. Over time and infection, Vgamma9/Vdelta2+ repertoires remained highly stable and polyclonal.

Vgamma9/Vdelta2+ and Vdelta2-negative gammadelta T cells were flow-sorted from PBMC for bulk sequencing. CDR1 EGSNGY and CDR2 YDSYNSKV come from the germline V gene. There are 13 residues in the CDR3. TCRdb processed the multiplex PCR reads again with the CATT caller. The table has 14,000 or so gamma-chain clones, under 2% seen once. Concerning this clone itself: Its target is unknown. The protein held in TCRdb is that of a much larger clone and does not match this DNA's translation at residue 3, likely because of a read error; the protein shown is translated from the DNA.

The sequence came from a pool of human donors (malaria-infected and uninfected, not separated). Material: gamma-delta T cells from blood. The V and J genes are TRGV2 and TRGJ1 or TRGJ2. The CDR3 reads CAIWDGARYKKLF. The CDR3 nucleotides are TGTGCTATCTGGGACGGGGCGAGGTATAAGAAACTCTTT.